Below, 8 T cell receptor beta chains from the same sample are listed, as sequenced in a study of cytomegalovirus exposure and HLA in healthy donors. It was with 60 Vbeta and 13 Jbeta primers that the PCR ran. Measured with immunoSEQ multiplex PCR; TCRdb has only the in-frame clones, and not every one. The repertoire includes tens of thousands of clones, 68% of them detected once, and roughly 11% sits in the top ten. The sample comprised PBMCs. These receptor sequences come from a woman aged 30 to 39 in good health and CMV-seronegative.

J is TRBJ1-1 and V is TRBV30; D might be TRBD1 (6 bases). The CDR3 covers 13 residues. V shed 3 bases and J shed 2 bases, with 10 bases lying between them. Germline-derived CDR1 and CDR2 are GTSNPN and SVGIG (reference sequence). CDR3 region: CAWRRTANTEAFF. CDR3 sequence (DNA): TGTGCCTGGAGAAGGACAGCTAACACTGAAGCTTTCTTT.

The chain links TRBV15 to TRBJ2-7; 8 nucleotides match TRBD1. V lost 1 base and J lost 5; bases outside the gene matches: 7. CDR1 and CDR2 (germline): LNHNV, YYDKDF (reference sequence). The CDR3 length is 15 residues. The CDR3 DNA reads as TGTGCCACCAGCAGAGGGAGACAGGGGACCCACGAGCAGTACTTC. This translates into CATSRGRQGTHEQYF.

The chain combines TRBV7-9 with TRBJ1-1; TRBD1 matches 9 bases. Germline lookup yields CDR1 SEHNR and CDR2 FQNEAQ (reference sequence). The CDR3 has 14 residues. With V trimmed by 6 bases and J by 2 bases, 4 bases remained unmatched. The CDR3 region has the DNA TGTGCCAGCAGTGGGACAGGGAGCAACACTGAAGCTTTCTTT. Its translation is CASSGTGSNTEAFF.

The chain is built from TRBV11-2 and TRBJ1-2; 8 nucleotides agree with TRBD1. This CDR3 has 15 amino acids. J lost 0 bases, V lost 3 bases, and 3 bases had no gene match. The germline V gene encodes CDR1 SGHAT and CDR2 FQNNGV. The CDR3 DNA sequence: TGTGCCAGCAGCTTGGGGACAGGACCTAACTATGGCTACACCTTC. Encoded protein: CASSLGTGPNYGYTF.

This clone came up a few times. This chain links TRBV6-5 with TRBJ1-5; 9 nucleotides align to TRBD1. The CDR3 length is 15 residues. Germline CDR1 and CDR2: MNHEY and SVGAGI. J lost 7 bases, V lost 5 bases, and 9 bases had no gene match. The CDR3 here is CASSRQQGAGQPQHF. The CDR3 DNA sequence: TGTGCCAGCAGTCGTCAACAGGGGGCGGGGCAGCCCCAGCATTTT.

The chain uses TRBV28 and TRBJ1-2; 8 bases are a match to TRBD1. The V gene end was trimmed by 6 bases and the J gene end by 1 base; junction bases not matched to a gene: 10. CDR3 length: 16 residues. Germline loops: CDR1 MDHEN, CDR2 SYDVKM. CDR3 coding DNA: TGTGCCAGCAGCCGACGACAGGGGAGGGTTAACTATGGCTACACCTTC. Protein sequence: CASSRRQGRVNYGYTF.

The chain is built from TRBV2 and TRBJ2-1, with D possibly matching TRBD1 (6 bases). Trimming removed 2 bases from V and 8 bases from J, with 16 bases in between. The CDR3 has 15 amino acids. Germline V gene sequence: CDR1 SNHLY, CDR2 FYNNEI. The CDR3 nucleotides read TGTGCCAGCAGTGAATCATGGCCCGAGGGGGATGAGCAGTTCTTC. It yields the protein CASSESWPEGDEQFF.

The chain links TRBV2 to TRBJ2-5, with 15 bases matching TRBD2. Germline V gives CDR1 SNHLY, CDR2 FYNNEI. After removal of 1 base from V and 1 base from J, the junction contained 4 bases not matched to a gene. CDR3 length: 18 residues. CDR3: CASSEGGLAGGFQETQYF. In DNA form, the CDR3 reads TGTGCCAGCAGTGAAGGGGGACTAGCGGGGGGATTCCAAGAGACCCAGTACTTC. The full variable domain, its missing parts supplied by reference TRBV2 and TRBJ2-5, is EPEVTQTPSHQVTQMGQEVILRCVPISNHLYFYWYRQILGQKVEFLVSFYNNEISEKSEIFDDQFSVERPDGSNFTLKIRSTKLEDSAMYFCASSEGGLAGGFQETQYFGPGTRLLVL.